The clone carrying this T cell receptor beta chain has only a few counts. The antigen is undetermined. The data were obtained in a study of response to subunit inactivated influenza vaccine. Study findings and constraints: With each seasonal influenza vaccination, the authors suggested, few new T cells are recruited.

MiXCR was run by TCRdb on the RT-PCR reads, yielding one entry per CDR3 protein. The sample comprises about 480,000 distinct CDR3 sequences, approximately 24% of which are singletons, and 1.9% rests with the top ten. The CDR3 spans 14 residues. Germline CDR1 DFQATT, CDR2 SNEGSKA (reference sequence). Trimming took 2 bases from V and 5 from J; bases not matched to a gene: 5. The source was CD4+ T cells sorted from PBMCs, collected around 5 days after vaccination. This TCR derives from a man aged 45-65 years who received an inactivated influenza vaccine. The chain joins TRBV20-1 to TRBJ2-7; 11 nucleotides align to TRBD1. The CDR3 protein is CSARRTGGRHEQYF. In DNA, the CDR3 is TGCAGTGCTAGACGGACAGGGGGCCGCCACGAGCAGTACTTC.